The sequence of this T cell receptor beta chain was determined in a study of CD4+ T cells in melanoma. The method was immunoSEQ multiplex PCR; TCRdb's version includes in-frame clones alone and lacks a portion of them. The table shows some 9,500 clones, with around 70% occurring only once. Whole-study results and caveats: Reportedly, melanoma neoantigen-specific CD4+ T cells showed varied differentiation states. CD8+ T cell, macrophage and B cell function reportedly correlated with neoantigen-specific CD4+ T cells.

Trimming left V 6 bases short and J 3 bases short, with 22 bases between. CDR3 length: 16 amino acids. CDR1 and CDR2 from the germline V gene are SQVTM and ANQGSEA. With regard to this clone: The antigen is unknown.

Sequencing was performed on cells from a culture (not recorded whether cultured in vitro). This clonotype was sampled from a human donor with melanoma. The chain employs TRBV29-1 and TRBJ2-3; the D gene could be TRBD1 or TRBD2 (6 bases each). CDR3 region: CSVTRGAGRKTDTQYF. Here the CDR3 DNA reads TGCAGCGTGACAAGGGGGGCGGGACGTAAGACAGATACGCAGTATTTT.